This T cell receptor beta chain was sequenced during a study of response to subunit inactivated influenza vaccine. TCRdb re-derived calls from the RT-PCR reads in MiXCR, one entry per CDR3 protein. The sample lists 600,000 to 850,000 distinct CDR3 sequences, about 14% occurring once. Comments on this clonotype: Antigen unknown.

Points from the study as a whole: That few new T cells are recruited by each seasonal influenza vaccination was the authors' suggestion.

The receptor comes from a man aged 45-65 years who received an inactivated influenza vaccine. The sample in question was PBMCs from blood, obtained roughly 2 weeks before vaccination.

CDR3 DNA sequence: TGTGCCAGCAGCCAAGATCAGGGGGAGCAGTATTTT. This sequence encodes CASSQDQGEQYF. J is TRBJ2-3 and V is TRBV3-1; 7 nucleotides agree with TRBD1. CDR1 is LGHDT, CDR2 YNNKEL, per germline (reference sequence). Germline trimming cut 0 bases from V and 11 bases from J; bases unmatched to any gene: 2. The CDR3 extends over 12 amino acids.